The clone carrying this T cell receptor (beta chain) is medium-sized. This record belongs to a study of T cell changes during pregnancy in multiple sclerosis. Using immunoSEQ multiplex PCR, the repertoire was profiled, and TCRdb retains in-frame clones only, with some absent. The sample shows approximately 20,000 clones, more than 85% of them seen only once. The CDR3 extends over 17 amino acids. CDR1 is LNHNV and CDR2 is YYDKDF in the germline V gene (reference sequence). V dropped 3 bases and J dropped 2 bases, with 19 bases sitting between them. This TCR was recovered from a female donor with multiple sclerosis, enrolled in a pregnancy study. The chain couples TRBV15 to TRBJ1-2; D remains ambiguous. Sequencing was performed on CD8+ T cells from peripheral blood mononuclear cells, taken after pregnancy. The CDR3 DNA reads TGTGCCACCAGCAGTGATCGTGCCCCGAGCCTCAACTATGGCTACACCTTC. Protein sequence: CATSSDRAPSLNYGYTF.